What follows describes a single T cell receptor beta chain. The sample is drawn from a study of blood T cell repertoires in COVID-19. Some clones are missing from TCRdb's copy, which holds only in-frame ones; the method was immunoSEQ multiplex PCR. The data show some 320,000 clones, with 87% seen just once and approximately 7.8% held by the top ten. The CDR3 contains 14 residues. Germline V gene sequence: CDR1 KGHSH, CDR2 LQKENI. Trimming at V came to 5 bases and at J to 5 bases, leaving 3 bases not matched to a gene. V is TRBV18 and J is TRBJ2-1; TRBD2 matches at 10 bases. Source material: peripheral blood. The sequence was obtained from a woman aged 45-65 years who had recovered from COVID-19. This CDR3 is CASSSGLANNEQFF. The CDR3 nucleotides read TGTGCCAGCTCATCGGGACTAGCGAACAATGAGCAGTTCTTC.